The 28 T cell receptor beta chains below were found in one sample sequenced in a study of blood T cell repertoires in COVID-19. Profiled with immunoSEQ multiplex PCR; TCRdb holds only in-frame clones, not every one. The sample carries about 290,000 clones, approximately 80% recorded once. The source material was peripheral blood. All receptors derive from a woman between 45 and 65 years old with active or convalescent COVID-19.

The CDR3, as DNA: TGTGCCAGCAGCAGAAGCGCAGATACGCAGTATTTT. Amino acid sequence: CASSRSADTQYF. The J gene is TRBJ2-3, the V gene TRBV7-3; no clear D gene. Germline values: CDR1 SGHTA, CDR2 FQGTGA. Trimming left V 5 bases short and J 4 bases short, with 7 bases between. The CDR3 extends over 12 amino acids.

The chain employs TRBV11-2 and TRBJ2-1, with a tentative D call TRBD1 (7 bases). CDR3 length: 13 amino acids. Trimming cost V 2 bases and J 9 bases, with 11 bases left between them. Germline CDR1 reads SGHAT; CDR2 reads FQNNGV. CDR3 in DNA: TGTGCCAGCAGCTTAAGCAGGGGGGTTGAGCAGTTCTTC. Encoded protein: CASSLSRGVEQFF.

This chain uses TRBV19 with TRBJ1-3, with a weak D call TRBD1 (6 bases). CDR3 length: 15 amino acids. V lost 2 bases and J lost 0, with 8 bases in between. Germline V lookup: CDR1 LNHDA, CDR2 SQIVND (reference sequence). This chain's CDR3 is CASSIRGISGNTIYF. The DNA for the CDR3 is TGTGCCAGTAGTATAAGGGGGATCTCTGGAAACACCATATATTTT.

About this clone itself: Other DNA sequences in the same sample also yield this CDR3. The chain couples TRBV2 to TRBJ2-5, with 9 bases fitting TRBD1. The CDR3 runs to 15 residues. CDR1 is SNHLY, CDR2 FYNNEI, per germline. The junction had 4 bases not matched to a gene; V was cut back by 3 bases and J by 2 bases. This CDR3 is CASSDRGTGQETQYF. CDR3 DNA sequence: TGTGCCAGCAGTGATAGGGGGACAGGGCAAGAGACCCAGTACTTC.

The rearrangement links TRBV19 to TRBJ2-2; no reliable D call. The CDR3 is made up of 13 amino acids. V was cut by 6 bases and J by 6 bases, with 11 bases left in between. Per the germline V gene, CDR1 is LNHDA and CDR2 is SQIVND (reference sequence). CDR3 bases: TGTGCCAGTAGAGACAAGCCCCCCGGGGAGCTGTTTTTT. This translates into CASRDKPPGELFF.

This sequence joins TRBV2 and TRBJ1-5; unclear D gene. This CDR3 comprises 13 residues. Between the trimmed V and J ends, which lost 6 bases and 6 bases, there was a span of 12 bases. In germline, CDR1 is SNHLY, CDR2 FYNNEI. The CDR3 protein is CASRYEGTQPQHF. CDR3 coding DNA: TGTGCCAGCAGATACGAGGGAACTCAGCCCCAGCATTTT.

The chain joins TRBV27 to TRBJ2-3; 10 bases line up with TRBD2. V was clipped by 4 bases and J by 2 bases; unmatched bases: 3. This CDR3 is built from 15 residues. Per germline, CDR1 MNHEY and CDR2 SMNVEV (reference sequence). The CDR3 bases are TGTGCCAGCAGTTCACTAGCGGGATTCACAGATACGCAGTATTTT. This translates into CASSSLAGFTDTQYF.

This clone occurred a few times. The genes are TRBV10-3 and TRBJ1-1, with 10 bases identical to TRBD1. This CDR3 is built from 14 residues. V dropped 4 bases and J dropped 5; count of bases not matched to a gene: 4. In germline, CDR1 is ENHRY, CDR2 SYGVKD. Here the CDR3 reads CAISAGTGDTEAFF. In DNA form, the CDR3 reads TGTGCCATCAGTGCCGGGACAGGGGATACTGAAGCTTTCTTT.

Only one count was recorded for this clone. V gene TRBV6-5 combines with J gene TRBJ2-1, with D hard to call. V shed 6 bases and J shed 0 bases, with 12 bases lying between them. Germline-derived CDR1 and CDR2 are MNHEY and SVGAGI. The CDR3 runs 15 residues. CDR3 residues: CASSPTHSSYNEQFF. The DNA of the CDR3 is TGTGCCAGCAGCCCGACTCATAGCTCCTACAATGAGCAGTTCTTC.

V is TRBV14 and J is TRBJ2-1; weak D call: TRBD2 (5 bases). The CDR3 contains 17 residues. Per germline, CDR1 SGHDN and CDR2 FVKESK. Between the trimmed V and J ends, which lost 1 base and 2 bases, there was a span of 15 bases. The CDR3 protein is CASSQVIRSGPYNEQFF. The CDR3 DNA reads TGTGCCAGCAGCCAAGTCATACGGAGCGGACCCTACAATGAGCAGTTCTTC.

V is TRBV9 and J is TRBJ2-2; 9 bases align to TRBD2. This CDR3 comprises 15 residues. J was trimmed by 5 bases and V by 2 bases; bases with no gene match: 4. Germline V CDR1 and CDR2: SGDLS, YYNGEE. The chain's CDR3 is CASSVREGLTGELFF. The DNA for the CDR3 is TGTGCCAGCAGCGTGCGGGAGGGCCTTACCGGGGAGCTGTTTTTT.

The rearrangement uses TRBV5-1 and TRBJ2-1, with TRBD2 identical over 7 bases. V was clipped by 2 bases and J by 4 bases; unmatched bases: 6. The CDR3 runs to 15 residues. Germline V CDR1 and CDR2: SGHRS, YFSETQ. CDR3 sequence (DNA): TGCGCCAGCAGCTTCGCTAGCGGTCGGTACAATGAGCAGTTCTTC. Translating gives CASSFASGRYNEQFF.

Comments on this clone: Other DNA sequences of this sample code for an identical CDR3. The V and J genes are TRBV5-1 and TRBJ2-5; D not resolved. The CDR3 spans 12 residues. Per the germline V gene, CDR1 is SGHRS and CDR2 is YFSETQ. Deletions cut 0 bases from V and 5 bases from J, with 5 bases between. In nucleotides, the CDR3 is TGCGCCAGCAGCTTGGGGCGGGAGACCCAGTACTTC. Protein product: CASSLGRETQYF. Looking up the rest from reference TRBV5-1 and TRBJ2-5 gives the full variable domain: KAGVTQTPRYLIKTRGQQVTLSCSPISGHRSVSWYQQTPGQGLQFLFEYFSETQRNKGNFPGRFSGRQFSNSRSEMNVSTLELGDSALYLCASSLGRETQYFGPGTRLLVL.

V gene TRBV5-1 combines with J gene TRBJ2-3; the match to TRBD2 covers 8 bases. In germline, CDR1 is SGHRS, CDR2 YFSETQ. J was trimmed by 4 bases and V by 3 bases; bases with no gene match: 13. The CDR3 runs 17 residues. Here the CDR3 DNA reads TGCGCCAGCAGCTCAAATCCCGGGACTAGATCCGCAGATACGCAGTATTTT. This sequence encodes CASSSNPGTRSADTQYF.

V is TRBV18 and J is TRBJ2-1; TRBD2 aligns across 9 bases. The germline V gene encodes CDR1 KGHSH and CDR2 LQKENI. V lost 6 bases to trimming and J lost 3 bases; unmatched junction nucleotides: 6. The CDR3 is 15 amino acids. The CDR3 sequence is CASSSREGLYNEQFF. CDR3 DNA: TGTGCCAGCTCGTCGCGGGAGGGCCTCTACAATGAGCAGTTCTTC.

The rearrangement uses TRBV5-1 and TRBJ2-1; 7 nucleotides align to TRBD2. The CDR3 length is 16 residues. V shed 0 bases and J 3 bases; nucleotides not matched to a gene: 6. Per the germline V gene, CDR1 is SGHRS and CDR2 is YFSETQ. The CDR3 nucleotides read TGCGCCAGCAGCTTGGCCGGGGGGTTCTACTACAATGAGCAGTTCTTC. Amino acid sequence: CASSLAGGFYYNEQFF.

This clone was detected once. The chain is built from TRBV28 and TRBJ1-5, with TRBD1 matching 9 bases. Per germline, CDR1 MDHEN and CDR2 SYDVKM. Trimming removed 5 bases from V and 6 bases from J; junction bases left unmatched: 11. CDR3 size: 16 residues. Here the CDR3 reads CASSTPGTGMIQPQHF. CDR3 nucleotides: TGTGCCAGCAGTACCCCTGGGACAGGGATGATTCAGCCCCAGCATTTT.

The table lists this clone with a count of one. The V gene is TRBV19, the J gene TRBJ2-7; 8 bases match TRBD2. Germline CDR1 and CDR2: LNHDA and SQIVND (reference sequence). After removal of 5 bases from V and 0 bases from J, the junction contained 9 bases not matched to a gene. The CDR3 covers 16 residues. CDR3 sequence (DNA): TGTGCCAGTAGTCCCCGGGGAGCGGGAGCCTCCTACGAGCAGTACTTC. Amino acids: CASSPRGAGASYEQYF.

The V call is TRBV6-5, the J call TRBJ2-2; TRBD2 aligns across 7 bases. Germline assignment: CDR1 MNHEY and CDR2 SVGAGI. With V trimmed by 6 bases and J by 1 base, 5 bases remained unmatched. CDR3 size: 15 residues. The CDR3 reads CASRKGLGNTGELFF. CDR3 coding DNA: TGTGCCAGCAGGAAAGGACTAGGGAACACCGGGGAGCTGTTTTTT.

J is TRBJ2-1 and V is TRBV19; TRBD1 is a possible D gene (5 bases). V dropped 3 bases and J dropped 8 bases, with 11 bases sitting between them. This CDR3 has 13 residues. Germline CDR1 reads LNHDA; CDR2 reads SQIVND (reference sequence). The CDR3 reads CASSMAVRDEQFF. CDR3 nucleotide sequence: TGTGCCAGTAGTATGGCAGTCAGGGATGAGCAGTTCTTC.

This chain links TRBV7-9 with TRBJ2-6, with unresolved D. The CDR3 covers 15 residues. Deletions cut 1 base from V and 0 bases from J, with 4 bases between. Germline V gene sequence: CDR1 SEHNR, CDR2 FQNEAQ (reference sequence). Written as DNA, the CDR3 is TGTGCCAGCAGCTTAGTTATCTCTGGGGCCAACGTCCTGACTTTC. Translating it yields CASSLVISGANVLTF.

This rearrangement joins TRBV4-1 to TRBJ2-3; a possible D gene is TRBD2 (5 bases). Trimming took 4 bases from V and 1 from J, leaving 15 bases between them. Germline CDR1 reads MGHRA; CDR2 reads YSYEKL. The CDR3 is made up of 16 amino acids. CDR3 protein: CASSPVERRRTDTQYF. CDR3 bases: TGCGCCAGCAGCCCAGTGGAGCGGAGGCGCACAGATACGCAGTATTTT.

The chain joins TRBV20-1 to TRBJ2-5; 7 bases line up with TRBD1. Germline CDR1 is DFQATT and CDR2 is SNEGSKA (reference sequence). This CDR3 spans 15 amino acids. With V trimmed by 3 bases and J by 4 bases, 11 bases remained unmatched. The CDR3 DNA is TGCAGTGCTAGTAGGGAAACAGGGGTTGGAGAGACCCAGTACTTC. The encoded protein is CSASRETGVGETQYF.

The rearrangement links TRBV18 to TRBJ2-7; 10 bases map to TRBD1. This CDR3 region has 16 residues. Germline loops: CDR1 KGHSH, CDR2 LQKENI. The V gene end was trimmed by 3 bases and the J gene end by 4 bases; junction bases not matched to a gene: 9. The CDR3 is CASSPTRDRGRYEQYF. In nucleotides, the CDR3 is TGTGCCAGCTCACCGACCCGGGACAGGGGAAGGTACGAGCAGTACTTC.

This clone was recorded once. This chain joins TRBV27 and TRBJ2-1; 8 bases match TRBD2. This CDR3 is built from 15 residues. The J segment lost 7 bases and the V segment lost 3 bases, leaving 8 bases of the junction unmatched. Germline lookup yields CDR1 MNHEY and CDR2 SMNVEV (reference sequence). CDR3 sequence: CASSFVAGGGNEQFF. The CDR3 DNA sequence: TGTGCCAGCAGTTTCGTGGCGGGAGGAGGTAATGAGCAGTTCTTC.

The rearrangement uses TRBV7-2 and TRBJ2-5; TRBD2 matches 10 bases. Unmatched junction bases numbered 10, after V lost 1 base and J lost 5 bases. The CDR3 has 17 amino acids. Germline CDR1 reads SGHTA; CDR2 reads FQGNSA. CDR3 DNA sequence: TGTGCCAGCAGCTTAGTGGCTAGCGGGAGATATGTTGAGACCCAGTACTTC. This sequence encodes CASSLVASGRYVETQYF.

This clone was counted at least ten times. This chain joins TRBV24-1 and TRBJ2-7; 9 nucleotides match TRBD1. The CDR3 consists of 16 residues. CDR1 and CDR2 from the germline V gene are KGHDR and SFDVKD. V dropped 4 bases and J dropped 4; count of bases not matched to a gene: 10. The CDR3 DNA is TGTGCCACCAGTGAGCACCGGGACAGGGAAAGTTACGAGCAGTACTTC. Translation gives CATSEHRDRESYEQYF.

The CDR3 here is CATKQGNTEAFF. The CDR3 bases are TGTGCCACAAAACAGGGGAACACTGAAGCTTTCTTT. The V and J genes are TRBV10-3 and TRBJ1-1; a weak D match, TRBD1 (6 bases). This CDR3 has 12 amino acids. Germline V gene lookup returns CDR1 ENHRY and CDR2 SYGVKD. V was clipped by 10 bases and J by 1 base, with 10 bases between them.